This record concerns one T cell receptor beta chain sequence. These data come from a study of cytotoxic CD8 clonotypes in ibrutinib-treated CLL. CDR1 GTSNPN and CDR2 SVGIG come from the germline V gene (reference sequence). V lost 2 bases to trimming and J lost 0 bases, with 8 bases between them. The CDR3 is 14 amino acids. The method was immunoSEQ multiplex PCR; TCRdb's version includes in-frame clones alone and lacks a portion of them. This table has some 310,000 clones, roughly 79% appearing once. The clonotype comes from a human donor with chronic lymphocytic leukemia. V is TRBV30 and J is TRBJ1-3; D remains unclear. Sequenced material: PBMCs, taken before ibrutinib treatment. The CDR3 coding sequence is TGTGCCTGGAGTTTTAAAGACTCTGGAAACACCATATATTTT. It codes for CAWSFKDSGNTIYF.